The 19 T cell receptor beta chains given below trace back to one sample, sequenced in a study (dated by TCRdb to 2015 to 2017). Libraries were constructed by 5' RACE. Sequencing took place on an Illumina MiSeq. TCRdb ran its own pipeline on the public reads, namely fastp trimming at Q25 and MiXCR clone calling, and kept in-frame beta chains. Each entry merges the rows of one CDR3 protein and shows their most common DNA and genes. The sample table records about 57,000 distinct CDR3 sequences; about 25% of these occur just once. The ten largest clones capture approximately 2% of the sample. Tregs were isolated as CD4+CD25+CD127-/low cells. Sequencing used tumor-infiltrating Tregs sorted from the breast tumor. These receptors were collected from a female donor with breast cancer.

As concerns this clonotype: A read error may be the cause here, since a much bigger clone is one base away. V gene TRBV20-1 combines with J gene TRBJ2-3; tentatively, D is TRBD1 (5 bases). From germline, CDR1 is DFQATT and CDR2 SNEGSKA (reference sequence). The CDR3 covers 11 residues. V gave up 5 bases and J gave up 6 bases, with 9 bases separating them. As DNA, the CDR3 is TGCAGTGCTGGTTCAGGGGATACGCAGTATTTT. Amino acid sequence: CSAGSGDTQYF.

This clonotype turned up a few times. Compared with germline, one end of the junction differs, possibly owing to a read error. The gene calls are TRBV15 and TRBJ2-5; unclear D gene. CDR1 LNHNV and CDR2 YYDKDF come from the germline V gene (reference sequence). CDR3 length equals 15 residues. This CDR3 is CATSRVGDAQETQHF. CDR3 DNA sequence: TGTGCCACCAGCAGAGTGGGCGACGCTCAAGAGACCCAGCACTTC.

This clonotype was seen a few times. The genes are TRBV6-2 or TRBV6-3 and TRBJ1-4; weak D call: TRBD1 (5 bases). CDR1 and CDR2 from the germline V gene are MNHEY and SVGEGT. This CDR3 contains 16 residues. Trimming left V 6 bases short and J 7 bases short, with 21 bases between. The CDR3 nucleotides are TGTGCCAGCAGACACCGCCCTGGACACGGAGGTGAAAAACTGTTTTTT. Its protein is CASRHRPGHGGEKLFF.

As regards this clonotype: The germline gene is not matched at one end of the junction; a read error may be the cause. The chain couples TRBV4-2 to TRBJ1-2; D remains ambiguous. The germline V gene encodes CDR1 LGHNA and CDR2 YNFKEQ. This CDR3 spans 14 amino acids. The CDR3 DNA is TGTGCCGGCAGCCAAGACCTCGACACATTTGGCTACACCTTC. Translated, it gives CAGSQDLDTFGYTF.

This clonotype has more than one count but fewer than ten. Here the CDR3 DNA reads TGCGCCAGCGGACAAGGACAGGGAATAGAGACCCAGTACTTC. Protein: CASGQGQGIETQYF. V is TRBV5-1 and J is TRBJ2-5; 8 bases align to TRBD1. The CDR3 spans 14 residues. Germline assignment: CDR1 SGHRS and CDR2 YFSETQ. Losses at the gene ends were 7 bases for V and 4 bases for J; bases not matched to a gene: 9.

This clonotype was observed many times. This chain joins TRBV7-2 and TRBJ2-3; D call uncertain. Germline CDR1 is SGHTA and CDR2 is FQGNSA. With 0 bases removed from V and 4 bases from J, the gap between germline ends came to 8 bases. This CDR3 has 14 residues. This CDR3 is CASSLARLADTQYF. The CDR3 DNA is TGTGCCAGCAGCTTAGCGCGCCTTGCAGATACGCAGTATTTT.

Relative to its sample, this clonotype is medium-sized. Relative to the germline gene, one junction end is altered; a read error may explain this. This sequence joins TRBV5-1 and TRBJ2-3; D ambiguous. The germline V gene encodes CDR1 SGHRS and CDR2 YFSETQ. The CDR3 extends over 14 amino acids. In nucleotides, the CDR3 is TGTGCCAGCAGTTTACTGGGGAGCACAGATACGCAGTATTTT. Translation gives CASSLLGSTDTQYF.

This clonotype was found many times. CDR3 protein: CASMTVNTEAFF. CDR3 nucleotides: TGTGCCAGCATGACCGTGAACACTGAAGCTTTCTTT. The chain joins TRBV6-2 or TRBV6-3 to TRBJ1-1; D unresolved. Germline loops: CDR1 MNHEY, CDR2 SVGEGT. There are 12 residues in the CDR3. Trimming left V 7 bases short and J 0 bases short, with 6 bases between.

This clonotype occurred many times. The genes are TRBV20-1 and TRBJ2-1; 9 bases align to TRBD1. This CDR3 spans 17 amino acids. Germline V gene data show CDR1 as DFQATT and CDR2 as SNEGSKA (reference sequence). V was pared by 3 bases and J by 8 bases, with 17 bases of the junction left unmatched. The CDR3 nucleotides are TGCAGTGCTAGGTCCCCCGGGACAGGGACCATAGTCGATGAGCAGTTCTTC. Its protein is CSARSPGTGTIVDEQFF.

This clonotype has a handful of counts. The chain couples TRBV5-1 to TRBJ2-1; D gene ambiguous. Germline V gene data show CDR1 as SGHRS and CDR2 as YFSETQ. This CDR3 has 17 amino acids. V was trimmed by 4 bases and J by 8 bases, leaving 25 bases between them. In nucleotides, the CDR3 is TGCGCCAGCAGCGCTGGTGGGTTAGGAACCCTGCTCGATGAGCAGTTCTTC. This gives the protein CASSAGGLGTLLDEQFF.

V and J are TRBV4-1 and TRBJ2-1; D is ambiguous. CDR3 length: 15 residues. V lost 1 base and J lost 8, with 15 bases in between. Looked up from germline, CDR1 is MGHRA and CDR2 is YSYEKL. CDR3 nucleotide sequence: TGCGCCAGCAGCCAAGTGGTCGAAAGGAGCGATGAGCAGTTCTTC. Translating it yields CASSQVVERSDEQFF.

The chain is built from TRBV28 and TRBJ2-7, with 7 bases fitting TRBD1. J was trimmed by 3 bases and V by 8 bases; bases with no gene match: 10. This CDR3 region has 14 residues. From germline, CDR1 is MDHEN and CDR2 SYDVKM. The CDR3 loop is CASAQGSLLYEQYF. The DNA of the CDR3 is TGTGCCAGCGCACAGGGGAGCCTCCTCTACGAGCAGTACTTC.

This clonotype was detected a few times. The junction departs from germline at one end; a sequencing error may be responsible. The chain joins TRBV4-1 to TRBJ1-4; D call uncertain. The CDR3 has 16 residues. Germline CDR1 reads MGHRA; CDR2 reads YSYEKL. The CDR3 coding sequence is TGCGCCAGCAGCCAAGGGACCGGAGCAACTAATGAAAAACTGCTTTTT. Amino acids: CASSQGTGATNEKLLF.

The V gene is TRBV15, the J gene TRBJ2-7; perhaps TRBD2 as D (6 bases). The ends were cut back, 0 bases at V and 3 bases at J, with 12 bases in the middle. Germline V gene data show CDR1 as LNHNV and CDR2 as YYDKDF (reference sequence). The CDR3 extends over 15 amino acids. This CDR3 reads CATSRDTGGNYEQYF. The DNA of the CDR3 is TGTGCCACCAGCAGAGATACCGGCGGGAACTACGAGCAGTACTTC. Full variable domain (remainder filled in from reference TRBV15 and TRBJ2-7): DAMVIQNPRYQVTQFGKPVTLSCSQTLNHNVMYWYQQKSSQAPKLLFHYYDKDFNNEADTPDNFQSRRPNTSFCFLDIRSPGLGDTAMYLCATSRDTGGNYEQYFGPGTRLTVT.

In this sample, this clonotype turned up a few times. The gene calls are TRBV7-2 and TRBJ1-1, with D unclear. The V and J ends lost 6 bases and 6 bases respectively, with 14 bases between them. The CDR3 has 13 residues. CDR1 is SGHTA, CDR2 FQGNSA, per germline. Here the CDR3 DNA reads TGTGCCAGCAGTTCAGTCCGGGTATCTGAAGCTTTCTTT. This encodes CASSSVRVSEAFF.

This clonotype was recorded a few times. CDR3 loop: CSARDRRGRGAGFNEQFF. The DNA of the CDR3 is TGCAGTGCTAGAGATCGGCGCGGGAGGGGGGCAGGTTTCAATGAGCAGTTCTTC. This chain uses TRBV20-1 with TRBJ2-1, with 9 bases matching TRBD2. The CDR3 sequence is 18 residues long. Germline V gives CDR1 DFQATT, CDR2 SNEGSKA (reference sequence). V trimming: 0 bases; J trimming: 6 bases; junction bases outside the gene matches: 15.

In its sample, this clonotype was seen a few times. The rearrangement joins TRBV6-1 to TRBJ2-3; a possible D gene is TRBD2 (5 bases). CDR3 length equals 11 residues. CDR1 MNHNS and CDR2 SASEGT come from the germline V gene. V lost 6 bases, J lost 6 bases, and 7 bases lay in between. CDR3 coding DNA: TGTGCCAGCAGAATAGCGGATACGCAGTATTTT. It is translated as CASRIADTQYF.

J is TRBJ2-5 and V is TRBV11-2; tentative D call: TRBD2 (5 bases). The CDR3 contains 13 residues. CDR1 and CDR2 (germline): SGHAT, FQNNGV. V gave up 3 bases and J gave up 1 base, with 6 bases separating them. This CDR3 is CASSLDSQETQYF. The CDR3 DNA reads TGTGCCAGCAGCTTGGACTCCCAAGAGACCCAGTACTTC.

This clonotype was observed a few times. The chain has TRBV12-3 or TRBV12-4 and TRBJ2-3; either TRBD1 or TRBD2 may fit D (5 bases each). The CDR3 totals 15 residues. V was trimmed by 5 bases and J by 4 bases, leaving 16 bases between them. The CDR3 bases are TGTGCCAGCAGTCCCCACGGGACGAGAGCAGATACGCAGTATTTT. Translation gives CASSPHGTRADTQYF.